Shown below are 30 T cell receptor beta chains from a single sample sequenced in a study of blood T cell repertoires in COVID-19 (TCRdb year 2020). Libraries were prepared through the immunoSEQ multiplex PCR assay. TCRdb took over this immuneACCESS table, retaining in-frame rearrangements with V and J assigned. Such tables are incomplete; in checked studies, under half of the missing clones stem from an unresolved V gene, and the remainder is unexplained. This sample comprises some 190,000 clones, 75% to 85% of them detected only once. Roughly a sixth of the sample belongs to the ten largest clones. The specimen was PBMCs or T cells enriched from blood (not recorded which). The source of these receptors is a woman between 50 and 59 years old with acute COVID-19.

This clone was seen ten or more times. The chain employs TRBV6-1 and TRBJ2-2; 7 nucleotides align to TRBD2. The CDR3 sequence is 16 residues long. Germline CDR1 reads MNHNS; CDR2 reads SASEGT. V lost 2 bases to trimming and J lost 4 bases; unmatched junction nucleotides: 7. The CDR3 region is CASSELFGGGTGELFF. In DNA, the CDR3 is TGTGCCAGCAGTGAACTCTTTGGCGGGGGCACCGGGGAGCTGTTTTTT.

This clone has a handful of counts. This rearrangement joins TRBV28 to TRBJ2-1; 12 bases agree with TRBD2. CDR1 is MDHEN, CDR2 SYDVKM, per germline. V shed 6 bases and J 3 bases; nucleotides not matched to a gene: 6. This CDR3 has 16 residues. Written as DNA, the CDR3 is TGTGCCAGCAGATCTCTAGCGGGGGGGCTCTACAATGAGCAGTTCTTC. Its protein product is CASRSLAGGLYNEQFF.

The chain employs TRBV5-1 and TRBJ2-1, with D possibly matching TRBD2 (6 bases). The CDR3 has 14 residues. From germline, CDR1 is SGHRS and CDR2 YFSETQ. The ends were cut back, 0 bases at V and 9 bases at J, with 13 bases in the middle. Here the CDR3 reads CASSLGGEVGEQFF. Written as DNA, the CDR3 is TGCGCCAGCAGCTTGGGAGGGGAGGTCGGTGAGCAGTTCTTC.

This clone showed up just once. This rearrangement joins TRBV7-8 to TRBJ1-5; D remains unclear. The CDR3 runs to 13 residues. The V end was cut by 3 bases, the J end by 7 bases, with 10 bases between. Germline-derived CDR1 and CDR2 are SGHVS and FQNEAQ. CDR3 protein: CASSFVGDQPQHF. The CDR3 DNA reads TGTGCCAGCAGCTTCGTAGGAGACCAGCCCCAGCATTTT.

This clone was found a few times. This rearrangement joins TRBV23-1 to TRBJ1-6; maybe TRBD1 (5 bases). TRBV23-1 qualifies as an ORF whose function is uncertain. The V and J ends lost 0 bases and 12 bases respectively, with 15 bases between them. This CDR3 is built from 15 residues. The DNA for the CDR3 is TGCGCCAGCAGTCAATCAGCAGGGAGAGCGGGACCCCTCCACTTT. Protein sequence: CASSQSAGRAGPLHF.

This CDR3 is CASSSGGLHNSPLHF. CDR3 sequence (DNA): TGTGCCAGCAGTTCAGGGGGTCTACATAATTCACCCCTCCACTTT. The gene calls are TRBV28 and TRBJ1-6, with 7 bases matching TRBD1. The V gene end was trimmed by 4 bases and the J gene end by 5 bases; junction bases not matched to a gene: 5. CDR1 is MDHEN, CDR2 SYDVKM, per germline. This CDR3 contains 15 residues.

V is TRBV7-2 and J is TRBJ2-7; 9 nucleotides agree with TRBD2. Germline CDR1 is SGHTA and CDR2 is FQGNSA. CDR3 length: 16 residues. Trimming removed 1 base from V and 4 bases from J; junction bases left unmatched: 8. The DNA of the CDR3 is TGTGCCAGCAGCTTAGGTCAAGCGGGGGGCACTTACGAGCAGTACGTC. It is translated as CASSLGQAGGTYEQYV.

This clone was found a few times. This chain connects TRBV27 to TRBJ1-5; D unresolved. Germline CDR1 reads MNHEY; CDR2 reads SMNVEV (reference sequence). Trimming took 3 bases from V and 0 from J, leaving 12 bases between them. The CDR3 extends over 16 amino acids. CDR3 in DNA: TGTGCCAGCAGTTTTCGGAGAGACGGTAGCAATCAGCCCCAGCATTTT. The encoded protein is CASSFRRDGSNQPQHF.

Remarks on this clone: The identical CDR3 is also encoded by other nucleotide sequences in the sample. The gene calls are TRBV5-1 and TRBJ2-3; D unresolved. V lost 0 bases and J 0 bases, leaving 5 bases between the germline ends. The germline gives CDR1 SGHRS, CDR2 YFSETQ. This CDR3 contains 14 residues. CDR3 DNA: TGCGCCAGCAGCTTGGCCACTAGCACAGATACGCAGTATTTT. Translation: CASSLATSTDTQYF.

J is TRBJ1-6 and V is TRBV7-9; 7 bases agree with TRBD1. Germline loops: CDR1 SEHNR, CDR2 FQNEAQ (reference sequence). This CDR3 has 14 residues. Unmatched junction bases numbered 10, after V lost 8 bases and J lost 9 bases. CDR3 sequence reads: CASRTTGLGSPLHF. The CDR3 DNA reads as TGTGCCAGCCGAACGACAGGGTTGGGTTCACCCCTCCACTTT.

The chain recombines TRBV18 with TRBJ1-2; 10 bases are a match to TRBD1. The CDR3 loop spans 19 amino acids. The V segment lost 1 base and the J segment 0 bases; nucleotides outside the gene matches: 11. Germline assignment: CDR1 KGHSH and CDR2 LQKENI. This chain's CDR3 is CASSPRTGGKYGANYGYTF. The DNA of the CDR3 is TGTGCCAGCTCACCACGGACAGGGGGGAAGTACGGAGCTAACTATGGCTACACCTTC.

The chain links TRBV28 to TRBJ1-5, with D tentatively TRBD1 (5 bases). The V gene's germline CDR1 is MDHEN and CDR2 SYDVKM. The V end lost 5 bases, the J end lost 0 bases, and 11 bases lay between the germline ends. This CDR3 comprises 15 residues. The CDR3 DNA reads as TGTGCCAGCAGTGCCGGAAGGGGTAGCAATCAGCCCCAGCATTTT. This encodes CASSAGRGSNQPQHF.

This clone showed up just once. The chain is built from TRBV10-3 and TRBJ1-4; no reliable D call. Germline values: CDR1 ENHRY, CDR2 SYGVKD. V was trimmed by 3 bases and J by 10 bases, leaving 21 bases between them. The CDR3 has 16 amino acids. CDR3 amino acids: CAISDNFGAKGGKLFF. The DNA for the CDR3 is TGTGCCATCAGTGACAATTTTGGCGCCAAGGGAGGAAAACTGTTTTTT.

This chain uses TRBV4-2 with TRBJ2-3, with 13 bases lining up with TRBD2. This CDR3 is built from 17 residues. V shed 1 base, J shed 2 bases, and the junction held 3 bases outside the gene matches. Germline values: CDR1 LGHNA, CDR2 YNFKEQ. The CDR3 is CASSQAGTSGATDTQYF. For the CDR3, the DNA is TGTGCCAGCAGCCAAGCCGGGACTAGCGGGGCCACAGATACGCAGTATTTT.

The chain combines TRBV5-1 with TRBJ2-5, with 12 bases lining up with TRBD2. This CDR3 comprises 17 residues. Germline values: CDR1 SGHRS, CDR2 YFSETQ. With 0 bases clipped from V and 3 bases from J, the junction kept 6 bases outside the gene matches. Here the CDR3 reads CASSLAPGLAGKETQYF. The CDR3 coding sequence is TGCGCCAGCAGCTTGGCACCCGGACTAGCGGGAAAAGAGACCCAGTACTTC.

This clone was counted a single time. V and J are TRBV11-3 and TRBJ2-1, with D possibly matching TRBD1 (6 bases). CDR1 is SGHNT and CDR2 is YENEEA in the germline V gene. The V end lost 5 bases, the J end lost 9 bases, and 11 bases lay between the germline ends. The CDR3 is 12 residues long. CDR3 nucleotide sequence: TGTGCCAGCAGCATACAGGGCGGTGAGCAGTTCTTC. It translates to CASSIQGGEQFF.

This chain connects TRBV5-1 to TRBJ1-6; a weak D match, TRBD1 (6 bases). V dropped 0 bases and J dropped 5 bases, with 9 bases sitting between them. Germline V lookup: CDR1 SGHRS, CDR2 YFSETQ. This CDR3 is 15 amino acids long. Written as DNA, the CDR3 is TGCGCCAGCAGCTTGGCCGCAGGGGATAATTCACCCCTCCACTTT. Its translation is CASSLAAGDNSPLHF. The complete variable domain, with remaining parts taken from reference TRBV5-1 and TRBJ1-6, reads KAGVTQTPRYLIKTRGQQVTLSCSPISGHRSVSWYQQTPGQGLQFLFEYFSETQRNKGNFPGRFSGRQFSNSRSEMNVSTLELGDSALYLCASSLAAGDNSPLHFGNGTRLTVT.

J is TRBJ1-6 and V is TRBV2; a weak D match, TRBD1 (5 bases). Trimming cost V 3 bases and J 7 bases, with 10 bases left between them. This CDR3 spans 14 amino acids. Per germline, CDR1 SNHLY and CDR2 FYNNEI. Written as DNA, the CDR3 is TGTGCCAGCAGTGAGGGGCGGCTCAATTCACCCCTCCACTTT. Amino acids: CASSEGRLNSPLHF.

This clone is a singleton in its sample. This chain uses TRBV6-5 with TRBJ1-3; no reliable D call. The CDR3 consists of 15 residues. The germline CDR1 and CDR2 sequences are MNHEY and SVGAGI. Trimming left V 5 bases short and J 4 bases short, with 15 bases between. The CDR3 loop reads CASSPRTVRGNTIYF. In nucleotides, the CDR3 is TGTGCCAGCAGTCCCCGTACGGTGAGAGGAAACACCATATATTTT.

The chain links TRBV9 to TRBJ1-3; D is unresolved. V was shortened by 0 bases and J by 0 bases, with 10 bases between the two germline ends. The CDR3 has 16 amino acids. In germline, CDR1 is SGDLS, CDR2 YYNGEE. As DNA, the CDR3 is TGTGCCAGCAGCGTAGAGGAACGGGACTCTGGAAACACCATATATTTT. As protein: CASSVEERDSGNTIYF.

The chain uses TRBV28 and TRBJ1-1, with unresolved D. The CDR3 extends over 12 amino acids. Germline CDR1 MDHEN, CDR2 SYDVKM. V lost 7 bases, J lost 5 bases, and 11 bases lay in between. This chain's CDR3 is CASTLSGTEAFF. In nucleotides, the CDR3 is TGTGCCAGCACCCTCTCCGGGACTGAAGCTTTCTTT.

The chain carries TRBV12-5 and TRBJ2-7, with D possibly matching TRBD1 (6 bases). V lost 3 bases, J lost 4 bases, and 10 bases lay in between. The CDR3 runs 13 residues. CDR1 LGHNT and CDR2 FRNRAP come from the germline V gene. The CDR3 DNA follows: TGTGCTAGTGGTTTTGACAGGAAATACGAGCAGTACGTC. This codes for CASGFDRKYEQYV.

This clone has just a few counts. The chain couples TRBV19 to TRBJ1-4; TRBD1 aligns across 9 bases. After removal of 4 bases from V and 6 bases from J, the junction contained 6 bases not matched to a gene. The CDR3 extends over 15 amino acids. Germline-derived CDR1 and CDR2 are LNHDA and SQIVND (reference sequence). The CDR3 region has the DNA TGTGCCAGTAGTACACAACAGGGGGCGCATGAAAAACTGTTTTTT. Its protein product is CASSTQQGAHEKLFF.

The genes are TRBV18 and TRBJ2-7; D is possibly TRBD1 (6 bases). Trimming pared 6 bases from V and 5 bases from J, leaving 14 bases between. The CDR3 consists of 13 residues. Germline CDR1 is KGHSH and CDR2 is LQKENI. The CDR3 DNA sequence: TGTGCCAGCTCTACCGGGACACGAAACGAGCAGTACGTC. Protein product: CASSTGTRNEQYV.

This chain uses TRBV19 with TRBJ2-3, with D tentatively TRBD2 (6 bases). Trimming took 9 bases from V and 0 from J, leaving 22 bases between them. Per germline, CDR1 LNHDA and CDR2 SQIVND (reference sequence). CDR3 length: 17 amino acids. For the CDR3, the DNA is TGTGCCAGCCAGCCTAGCGACCGGATTACTAGCACAGATACGCAGTATTTT. Translation: CASQPSDRITSTDTQYF.

The sample holds one count of this clone. V and J are TRBV9 and TRBJ1-2; unclear D gene. V lost 0 bases to trimming and J lost 6 bases, with 12 bases between them. Germline CDR1 and CDR2: SGDLS and YYNGEE. The CDR3 consists of 14 residues. The CDR3 DNA follows: TGTGCCAGCAGCGTAGGAGAGATCGGTGATGGCTACACCTTC. As protein: CASSVGEIGDGYTF.

This chain links TRBV19 with TRBJ2-5, with D possibly matching TRBD2 (6 bases). Looked up from germline, CDR1 is LNHDA and CDR2 is SQIVND (reference sequence). This CDR3 has 14 amino acids. Trimming pared 2 bases from V and 5 bases from J, leaving 12 bases between. The CDR3 DNA follows: TGTGCCAGTAGTATACCCCACGGGGGTGAGACCCAGTACTTC. It specifies CASSIPHGGETQYF.

The chain has TRBV19 and TRBJ1-3, with D possibly being TRBD1 (5 bases). The V gene's germline CDR1 is LNHDA and CDR2 SQIVND (reference sequence). V dropped 5 bases and J dropped 0 bases, with 8 bases sitting between them. This CDR3 comprises 14 residues. The CDR3 DNA reads TGTGCCAGTAGTTGGGGCCTCTCTGGAAACACCATATATTTT. Protein: CASSWGLSGNTIYF. The whole variable domain, filled in from reference TRBV19 and TRBJ1-3, reads DGGITQSPKYLFRKEGQNVTLSCEQNLNHDAMYWYRQDPGQGLRLIYYSQIVNDFQKGDIAEGYSVSREKKESFPLTVTSAQKNPTAFYLCASSWGLSGNTIYFGEGSWLTVV.

This clone appeared a few times. The CDR3 bases are TGTGCCAGCAGTCCCAGTATGAACACTGAAGCTTTCTTT. Translation gives CASSPSMNTEAFF. This chain connects TRBV28 to TRBJ1-1; D remains ambiguous. The CDR3 sequence is 13 residues long. CDR1 is MDHEN and CDR2 is SYDVKM in the germline V gene. Trimming removed 5 bases at V and 0 bases at J, with 7 bases between. Looking up the rest from reference TRBV28 and TRBJ1-1 gives the full variable domain: DVKVTQSSRYLVKRTGEKVFLECVQDMDHENMFWYRQDPGLGLRLIYFSYDVKMKEKGDIPEGYSVSREKKERFSLILESASTNQTSMYLCASSPSMNTEAFFGQGTRLTVV.

This chain links TRBV7-9 with TRBJ1-1; weak D call: TRBD1 (5 bases). The V end was cut by 5 bases, the J end by 1 base, with 17 bases between. Germline CDR1 SEHNR, CDR2 FQNEAQ (reference sequence). The CDR3 is 16 residues long. Here the CDR3 DNA reads TGTGCCAGCAGCCCCGGGACTGTGGCAGGGAACACTGAAGCTTTCTTT. Translation: CASSPGTVAGNTEAFF.